This note documents a single TCR beta chain sequence. Its target is not known. A single base separates this from a much larger clone, so it may be a read error. This specimen comes from a study of CD8 T cells in ankylosing spondylitis. Study conclusions and caveats: Disease-linked clones displayed a CD8+ phenotype and appeared relatively rarely in peripheral blood.

TCRdb used MiXCR to reprocess the 5' RACE reads, holding one entry per CDR3 protein. Of about 220,000 distinct CDR3 sequences in the sample, approximately 24% were seen once. V lost 6 bases and J lost 12; bases outside the gene matches: 11. This CDR3 has 12 residues. Germline V gene sequence: CDR1 LGHNA, CDR2 YNFKEQ. This chain links TRBV4-2 with TRBJ2-7; 7 positions match TRBD1. The source of this sequence is a male donor with ankylosing spondylitis or in good health (not recorded which). The sequencing input was blood, either unsorted or a sorted T cell fraction (not recorded which). The CDR3 here is CASRAVGGYWYF. The CDR3 DNA reads as TGTGCCAGCAGGGCGGTAGGGGGCTATTGGTACTTC.